The 7 T cell receptor beta chains in this list originate from one sample, sequenced in a study of blood T cell repertoires in COVID-19. The repertoire was sequenced with immunoSEQ multiplex PCR; TCRdb's copy has only in-frame clones and lacks some. The repertoire holds roughly 180,000 clones, with approximately 85% as singletons. The sequenced sample was peripheral blood. All receptors come from a man in his sixties who had recovered from COVID-19.

This clone was observed once. The chain carries TRBV18 and TRBJ2-7; weak D call: TRBD2 (6 bases). Germline V gene data show CDR1 as KGHSH and CDR2 as LQKENI. The V gene lost 8 bases and the J gene lost 4 bases, with 15 bases spanning the gap. The CDR3 runs 13 residues. The CDR3 DNA sequence: TGTGCCAGCGGGGTGCAGGGAGGTTACGAGCAGTACTTC. It translates to CASGVQGGYEQYF.

The genes are TRBV10-3 and TRBJ1-5, with D unresolved. The CDR3 runs to 14 residues. Germline V gives CDR1 ENHRY, CDR2 SYGVKD. Deletions cut 0 bases from V and 5 bases from J, with 8 bases between. The CDR3 here is CAISESSRDQPQHF. CDR3 sequence (DNA): TGTGCCATCAGTGAGTCTAGCCGTGATCAGCCCCAGCATTTT.

The rearrangement links TRBV7-2 to TRBJ1-4, with unresolved D. CDR1 and CDR2 (germline): SGHTA, FQGNSA. CDR3 length: 13 residues. Trimming removed 7 bases at V and 5 bases at J, with 11 bases between. In DNA, the CDR3 is TGTGCCAGCACCCTAAGATTCAATGAAAAACTGTTTTTT. This encodes CASTLRFNEKLFF.

The table lists this clone with a few counts. This chain connects TRBV2 to TRBJ2-7; 10 bases align to TRBD2. Trimming cost V 8 bases and J 2 bases; bases outside gene matches: 3. This CDR3 spans 13 amino acids. Germline V CDR1 and CDR2: SNHLY, FYNNEI. The CDR3 spells CASVAGGPYEQYF. In DNA form, the CDR3 reads TGTGCCAGCGTAGCGGGGGGCCCCTACGAGCAGTACTTC. Full variable domain (outside the CDR3, taken from reference TRBV2 and TRBJ2-7): EPEVTQTPSHQVTQMGQEVILRCVPISNHLYFYWYRQILGQKVEFLVSFYNNEISEKSEIFDDQFSVERPDGSNFTLKIRSTKLEDSAMYFCASVAGGPYEQYFGPGTRLTVT.

V and J are TRBV4-2 and TRBJ2-3; 7 positions agree with TRBD2. The V and J ends lost 0 bases and 6 bases, in that order; junction bases with no gene match: 9. Per the germline V gene, CDR1 is LGHNA and CDR2 is YNFKEQ. This CDR3 spans 16 amino acids. DNA for the CDR3: TGTGCCAGCAGCCAAGATAGGTCCGGGGGGAGGGATACGCAGTATTTT. Protein: CASSQDRSGGRDTQYF.

The gene calls are TRBV7-9 and TRBJ2-4; TRBD2 agrees at 7 bases. V was clipped by 1 base and J by 9 bases; unmatched bases: 3. The CDR3 extends over 13 amino acids. Germline V gives CDR1 SEHNR, CDR2 FQNEAQ (reference sequence). The CDR3 region has the DNA TGTGCCAGCAGCTTAGGGGAGGGGTTCATTCAGTACTTC. Translated: CASSLGEGFIQYF.

The CDR3: CASRTRQSRSPLHF. CDR3 bases: TGTGCCAGCCGAACCCGACAGTCCCGTTCACCCCTCCACTTT. The J gene is TRBJ1-6, the V gene TRBV27; tentatively, D is TRBD1 (5 bases). CDR1 MNHEY and CDR2 SMNVEV come from the germline V gene (reference sequence). V was pared by 8 bases and J by 9 bases, with 17 bases between. CDR3 length: 14 amino acids.